The 3 T cell receptor beta chains below all came from one sample that was sequenced in a study of cytomegalovirus exposure and HLA in healthy donors. PCR involved 60 Vbeta and 13 Jbeta primers. Assay: immunoSEQ multiplex PCR; the TCRdb copy retains only in-frame clones and omits some. Among some 93,000 clones, over 60% were seen once, and the ten largest hold about 5.5%. The sequenced sample consisted of PBMCs. These TCRs come from a boy between 5 and 17 years old in good health and CMV-seropositive.

This rearrangement joins TRBV18 to TRBJ1-4, with D perhaps matching TRBD1 (5 bases). The length of the CDR3 is 15 residues. V lost 0 bases, J lost 7 bases, and 12 bases lay in between. Germline V gene lookup returns CDR1 KGHSH and CDR2 LQKENI. The CDR3 nucleotides read TGTGCCAGCTCACCACCGCCAGGGAGGAGTGAAAAACTGTTTTTT. Residues: CASSPPPGRSEKLFF. Full variable domain (remainder filled in from reference TRBV18 and TRBJ1-4): NAGVMQNPRHLVRRRGQEARLRCSPMKGHSHVYWYRQLPEEGLKFMVYLQKENIIDESGMPKERFSAEFPKEGPSILRIQQVVRGDSAAYFCASSPPPGRSEKLFFGSGTQLSVL.

J is TRBJ1-2 and V is TRBV29-1; D unclear. With 6 bases removed from V and 8 bases from J, the gap between germline ends came to 16 bases. This CDR3 is 12 amino acids long. CDR1 and CDR2 from the germline V gene are SQVTM and ANQGSEA. CDR3: CSVATGRVGYTF. CDR3 nucleotides: TGCAGCGTCGCCACGGGGAGGGTAGGCTACACCTTC.

Points on this clone: A junction boundary mismatches the germline segment, possibly from a read error. Here the CDR3 reads CASSLALGGSNYGYPF. The CDR3 nucleotides read TGTGCCAGCAGCTTGGCCCTGGGGGGTTCTAACTATGGCTACCCCTTC. V and J are TRBV5-4 and TRBJ1-2; D might be TRBD1 (5 bases). The CDR3 totals 16 residues. CDR1 and CDR2 from the germline V gene are SGHNT and YYREEE (reference sequence).